This paragraph reports one TCR beta chain. Per the original methods: How many nucleated cells were present was estimated from reference gene primer amplification. Method: immunoSEQ multiplex PCR; TCRdb's copy keeps in-frame clones and lacks some. D and trimming come from the DNA, and the V and J calls and clone size come from that table. The sample lists over 45,000 clones, more than 90% seen once, with 3.9% in the top ten. The germline CDR1 and CDR2 sequences are LNHDA and SQIVND (reference sequence). V lost 3 bases, J lost 7 bases, and 15 bases lay in between. The CDR3 is 15 amino acids. The data stem from a study of blood T cell repertoires in COVID-19. Study background: Material from acute and convalescent COVID-19 was sourced from the United States, Italy and Spain. The analysed material was cDNA or gDNA that came from T cells, B-cell-depleted T cells, or PBMCs.

The clonotype originates from a man in his forties or fifties with acute or convalescent COVID-19. This rearrangement joins TRBV19 to TRBJ2-2; D not certain. The sample taken for sequencing was peripheral blood. The CDR3 is CASSIVSFLNGELFF. The CDR3 region has the DNA TGTGCCAGTAGTATCGTCTCTTTTCTTAACGGGGAGCTGTTTTTT. Based on the CDR3 plus reference TRBV19 and TRBJ2-2, the full variable domain is DGGITQSPKYLFRKEGQNVTLSCEQNLNHDAMYWYRQDPGQGLRLIYYSQIVNDFQKGDIAEGYSVSREKKESFPLTVTSAQKNPTAFYLCASSIVSFLNGELFFGEGSRLTVL.